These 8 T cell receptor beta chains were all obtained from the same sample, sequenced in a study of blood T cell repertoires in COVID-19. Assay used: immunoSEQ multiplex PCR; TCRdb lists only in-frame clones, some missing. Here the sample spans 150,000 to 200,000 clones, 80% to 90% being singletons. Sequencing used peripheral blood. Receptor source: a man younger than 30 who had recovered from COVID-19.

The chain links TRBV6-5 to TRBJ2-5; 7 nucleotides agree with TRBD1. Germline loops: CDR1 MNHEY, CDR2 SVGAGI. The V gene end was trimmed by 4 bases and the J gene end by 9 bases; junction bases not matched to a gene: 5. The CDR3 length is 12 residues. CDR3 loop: CASSSTGWAQYF. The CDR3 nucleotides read TGTGCCAGCAGTTCGACAGGGTGGGCCCAGTACTTC.

The CDR3 loop is CASSRAGSSYNEQFF. The CDR3 nucleotides are TGCGCCAGCAGCCGAGCGGGTAGCTCCTACAATGAGCAGTTCTTC. This chain connects TRBV4-1 to TRBJ2-1; a possible D gene is TRBD2 (6 bases). The length of the CDR3 is 15 residues. Germline loops: CDR1 MGHRA, CDR2 YSYEKL. Trimming took off 4 bases at V and 0 bases at J, with 10 bases between the two ends.

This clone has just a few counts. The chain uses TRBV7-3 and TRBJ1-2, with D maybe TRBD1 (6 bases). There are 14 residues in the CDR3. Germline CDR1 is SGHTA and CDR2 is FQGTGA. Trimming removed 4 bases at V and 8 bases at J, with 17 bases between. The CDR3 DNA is TGTGCCAGCAGCTCAAACGGGGCAGGGGAAGGCTACACCTTC. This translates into CASSSNGAGEGYTF.

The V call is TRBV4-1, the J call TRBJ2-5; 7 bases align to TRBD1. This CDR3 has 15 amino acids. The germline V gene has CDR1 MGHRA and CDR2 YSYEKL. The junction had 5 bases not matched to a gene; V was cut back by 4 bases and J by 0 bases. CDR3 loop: CASSRVGTDQETQYF. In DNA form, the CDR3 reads TGCGCCAGCAGCCGTGTAGGGACAGACCAAGAGACCCAGTACTTC.

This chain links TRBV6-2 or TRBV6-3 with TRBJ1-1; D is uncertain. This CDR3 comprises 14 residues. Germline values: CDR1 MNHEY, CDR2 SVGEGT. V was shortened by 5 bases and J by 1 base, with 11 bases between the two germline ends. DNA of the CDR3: TGTGCCAGCAGTCACTACATCCCGAACACTGAAGCTTTCTTT. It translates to CASSHYIPNTEAFF.

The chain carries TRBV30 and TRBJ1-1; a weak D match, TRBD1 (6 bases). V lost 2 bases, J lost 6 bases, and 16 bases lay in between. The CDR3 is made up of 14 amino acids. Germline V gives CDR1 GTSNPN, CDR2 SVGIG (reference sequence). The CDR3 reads CAWSSFRGGPEAFF. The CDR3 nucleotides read TGTGCCTGGAGTAGTTTTAGGGGGGGACCTGAAGCTTTCTTT. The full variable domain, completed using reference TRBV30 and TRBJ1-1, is SQTIHQWPATLVQPVGSPLSLECTVEGTSNPNLYWYRQAAGRGLQLLFYSVGIGQISSEVPQNLSASRPQDRQFILSSKKLLLSDSGFYLCAWSSFRGGPEAFFGQGTRLTVV.

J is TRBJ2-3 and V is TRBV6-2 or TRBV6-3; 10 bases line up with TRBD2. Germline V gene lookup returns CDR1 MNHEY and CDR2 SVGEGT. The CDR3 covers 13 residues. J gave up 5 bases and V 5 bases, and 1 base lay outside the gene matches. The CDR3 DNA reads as TGTGCCAGCAGTCGGACTAGCGGAGATACGCAGTATTTT. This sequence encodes CASSRTSGDTQYF.

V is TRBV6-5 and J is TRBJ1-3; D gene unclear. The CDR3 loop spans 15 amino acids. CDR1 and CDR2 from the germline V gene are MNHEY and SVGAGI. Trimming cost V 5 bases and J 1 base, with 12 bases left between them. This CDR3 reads CASSPGWESGNTIYF. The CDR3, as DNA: TGTGCCAGCAGTCCTGGGTGGGAGTCTGGAAACACCATATATTTT.